This TCR beta chain emerged from a study of Ad26.COV2.S vaccination and SARS-CoV-2 variants. In the study overall: Ad26.COV2.S given intramuscularly, once or twice 56 days apart.

Treatment denoted: around 19 received Ad26.COV2.S at low or high dose, single or two shots; about 5 received placebo; per-sample allocation not given. Vaccine and placebo recipients were sampled on day 63 after the first injection. Assay: immunoSEQ multiplex PCR; the TCRdb copy retains only in-frame clones and omits some. The top ten clones hold about 1.5% of a sample with about 680,000 clones, around 92% of them seen once. Note on this clone: What it binds is unknown.

Study-wide results and limits: Considerable breadth of spike-specific CD8+ and CD4+ T cell responses has reportedly been documented following vaccination. Spike-specific TCR breadth ran higher among vaccine recipients than placebo recipients.

Germline V gene data show CDR1 as SGHAT and CDR2 as FQNNGV. Deletions cut 1 base from V and 2 bases from J, with 10 bases between. This CDR3 region has 15 residues. This chain connects TRBV11-2 to TRBJ2-3, with D possibly being TRBD1 (6 bases). Sequencing was performed on peripheral blood, taken in a trial of Ad26.COV2.S vaccine versus placebo. This TCR came from a person between 18 and 65 years old who received the Ad26.COV2.S COVID-19 vaccine or a placebo. Written as DNA, the CDR3 is TGTGCCAGCAGCTTAGCACAGGGCTCCACAGATACGCAGTATTTT. This sequence encodes CASSLAQGSTDTQYF.